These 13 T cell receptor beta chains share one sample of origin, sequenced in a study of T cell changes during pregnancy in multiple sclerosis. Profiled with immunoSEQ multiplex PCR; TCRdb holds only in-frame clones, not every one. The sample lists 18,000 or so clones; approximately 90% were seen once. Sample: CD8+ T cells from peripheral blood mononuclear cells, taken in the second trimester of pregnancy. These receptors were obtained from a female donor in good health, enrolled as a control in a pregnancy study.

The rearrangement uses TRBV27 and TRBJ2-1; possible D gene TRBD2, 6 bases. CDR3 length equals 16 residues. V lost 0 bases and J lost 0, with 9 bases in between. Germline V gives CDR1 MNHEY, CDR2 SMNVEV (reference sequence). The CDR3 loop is CASSLSGGSSYNEQFF. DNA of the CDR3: TGTGCCAGCAGTTTATCGGGGGGAAGCTCCTACAATGAGCAGTTCTTC.

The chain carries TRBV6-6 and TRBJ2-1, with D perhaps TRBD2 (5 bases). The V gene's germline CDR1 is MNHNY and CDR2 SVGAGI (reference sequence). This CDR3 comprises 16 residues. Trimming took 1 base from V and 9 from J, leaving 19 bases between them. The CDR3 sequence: CASSYFSSFSTGEQFF. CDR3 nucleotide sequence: TGTGCCAGCAGTTACTTTTCTAGCTTTTCGACCGGTGAGCAGTTCTTC.

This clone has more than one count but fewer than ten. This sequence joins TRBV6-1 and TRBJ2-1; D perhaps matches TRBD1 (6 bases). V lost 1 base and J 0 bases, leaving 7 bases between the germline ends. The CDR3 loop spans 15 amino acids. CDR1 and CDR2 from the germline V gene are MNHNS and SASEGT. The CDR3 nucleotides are TGTGCCAGCAGTGAAGGAGGGGGCTCCTACAATGAGCAGTTCTTC. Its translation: CASSEGGGSYNEQFF.

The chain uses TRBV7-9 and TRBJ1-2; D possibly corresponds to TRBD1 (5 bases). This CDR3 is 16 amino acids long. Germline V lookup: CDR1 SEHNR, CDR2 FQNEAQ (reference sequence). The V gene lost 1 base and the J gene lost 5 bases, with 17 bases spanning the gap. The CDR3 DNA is TGTGCCAGCAGCTTAGGTGGGGGGGTCCCCTCATATGGCTACACCTTC. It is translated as CASSLGGGVPSYGYTF.

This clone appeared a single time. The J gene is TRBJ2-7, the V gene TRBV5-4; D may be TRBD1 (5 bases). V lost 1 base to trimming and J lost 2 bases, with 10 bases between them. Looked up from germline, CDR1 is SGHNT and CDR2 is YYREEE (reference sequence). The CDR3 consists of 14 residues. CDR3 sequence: CASSLIPQAYEQYF. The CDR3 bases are TGTGCCAGCAGCTTGATTCCACAGGCCTACGAGCAGTACTTC.

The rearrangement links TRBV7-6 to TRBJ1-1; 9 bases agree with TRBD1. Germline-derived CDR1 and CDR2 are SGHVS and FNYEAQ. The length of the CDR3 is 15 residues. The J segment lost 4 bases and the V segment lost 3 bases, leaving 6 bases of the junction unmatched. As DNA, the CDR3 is TGTGCCAGCAGCTTGGCCGGGACAGGGACCACTGAAGCTTTCTTT. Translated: CASSLAGTGTTEAFF. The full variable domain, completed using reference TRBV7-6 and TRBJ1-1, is GAGVSQSPRYKVTKRGQDVALRCDPISGHVSLYWYRQALGQGPEFLTYFNYEAQQDKSGLPNDRFSAERPEGSISTLTIQRTEQRDSAMYRCASSLAGTGTTEAFFGQGTRLTVV.

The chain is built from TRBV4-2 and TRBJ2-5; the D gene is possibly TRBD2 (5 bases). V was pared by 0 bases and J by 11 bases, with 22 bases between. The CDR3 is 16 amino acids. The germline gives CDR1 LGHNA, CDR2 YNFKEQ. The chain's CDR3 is CASSQDPVGVVGEQYF. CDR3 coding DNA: TGTGCCAGCAGCCAAGATCCTGTGGGAGTGGTGGGTGAGCAGTACTTC.

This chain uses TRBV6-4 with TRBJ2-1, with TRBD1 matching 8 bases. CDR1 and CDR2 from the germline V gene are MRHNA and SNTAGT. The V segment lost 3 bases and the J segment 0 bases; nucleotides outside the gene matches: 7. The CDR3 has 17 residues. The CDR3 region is CASSEDSGTGSYNEQFF. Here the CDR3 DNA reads TGTGCCAGCAGTGAAGATAGTGGGACAGGCTCCTACAATGAGCAGTTCTTC.

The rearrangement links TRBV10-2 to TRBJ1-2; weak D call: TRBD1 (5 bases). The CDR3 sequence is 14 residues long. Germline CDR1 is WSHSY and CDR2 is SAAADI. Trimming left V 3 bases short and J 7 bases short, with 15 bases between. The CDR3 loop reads CASSDGGTFLGYTF. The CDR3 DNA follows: TGCGCCAGCAGTGATGGGGGGACCTTTCTTGGCTACACCTTC.

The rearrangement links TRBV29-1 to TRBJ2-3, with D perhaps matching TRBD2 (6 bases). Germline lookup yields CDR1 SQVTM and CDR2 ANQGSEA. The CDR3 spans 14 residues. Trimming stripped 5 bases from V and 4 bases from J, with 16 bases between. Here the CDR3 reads CSVFLGGDADTQYF. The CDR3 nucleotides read TGCAGCGTTTTTTTGGGGGGTGATGCAGATACGCAGTATTTT.

The CDR3 DNA sequence: TGTGCCAGCAGTGAGAAAGGGGAGGCCGGGGAGCTGTTTTTT. This encodes CASSEKGEAGELFF. The J gene is TRBJ2-2, the V gene TRBV6-1; D perhaps matches TRBD2 (6 bases). The CDR3 is 14 amino acids. The V gene's germline CDR1 is MNHNS and CDR2 SASEGT. V was trimmed by 3 bases and J by 6 bases, leaving 11 bases between them.

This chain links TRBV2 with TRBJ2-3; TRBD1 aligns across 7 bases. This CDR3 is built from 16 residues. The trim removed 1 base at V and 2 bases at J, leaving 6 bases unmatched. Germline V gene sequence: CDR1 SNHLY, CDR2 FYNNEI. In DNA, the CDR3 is TGTGCCAGCAGTGAAGGGACAGGTACCAACACAGATACGCAGTATTTT. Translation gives CASSEGTGTNTDTQYF.

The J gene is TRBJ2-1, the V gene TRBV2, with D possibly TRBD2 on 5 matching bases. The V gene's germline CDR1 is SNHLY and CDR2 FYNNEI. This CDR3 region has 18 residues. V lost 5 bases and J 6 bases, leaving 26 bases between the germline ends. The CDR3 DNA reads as TGTGCCAGCAGTACCCTAGCAGCGGCGCCAGTCATCGGCAATGAGCAGTTCTTC. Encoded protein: CASSTLAAAPVIGNEQFF.